One sample yielded the 26 T cell receptor beta chains listed below, sequenced in a study of CD8+CD57+ T cells in acquired aplastic anemia (dated by TCRdb to 2016 to 2018). Reads for this sample came from an Illumina HiSeq 2000. TCR beta VDJ combination and CDR3 sequence profiling used genomic DNA as the template. TCRdb handled the public reads itself, with Q25 trimming in fastp and clone calling in MiXCR, and kept productive beta chains. Each CDR3 protein gets just one entry, which takes the most common genes and DNA from the rows behind it. This sample holds about 160,000 distinct CDR3 sequences; 71% were observed only once. The leading ten clones occupy 35% to 60% of the sample. Flow cytometry had shown CD8+CD57+ cell expansion in the patients selected for sequencing. Material: sorted CD4+, CD8+, or CD8+CD57+ T cells (not recorded which) from PBMCs. The receptor set was obtained from a human donor with aplastic anemia.

This chain links TRBV5-1 with TRBJ2-1; possible D gene TRBD2, 5 bases. V dropped 0 bases and J dropped 0 bases, with 13 bases sitting between them. Germline CDR1 is SGHRS and CDR2 is YFSETQ. The CDR3 has 17 residues. The CDR3 bases are TGCGCCAGCAGCTTGGGGGAGCTCCTACGCTCCTACAATGAGCAGTTCTTC. Translated, it gives CASSLGELLRSYNEQFF.

This clonotype has only a few counts. This chain uses TRBV20-1 with TRBJ2-5, with D possibly being TRBD1 (5 bases). The length of the CDR3 is 14 residues. The germline V and J ends were trimmed by 1 base and 2 bases, with 11 bases remaining between them. Germline CDR1 reads DFQATT; CDR2 reads SNEGSKA (reference sequence). The CDR3 nucleotides read TGCAGTGCTAGAGTGATGGCAGGGCAAGAGACCCAGTACTTC. Its translation is CSARVMAGQETQYF.

Only one count was recorded for this clonotype. The chain employs TRBV4-3 and TRBJ2-5; either TRBD1 or TRBD2 may supply D (5 bases each). The V and J ends lost 1 base and 4 bases respectively, with 10 bases between them. The germline gives CDR1 LGHNA, CDR2 YSLEER. This CDR3 comprises 14 residues. The CDR3 protein is CASSQGKGTETQYF. For the CDR3, the DNA is TGCGCCAGCAGCCAAGGGAAGGGGACAGAGACCCAGTACTTC.

Many counts were recorded for this clonotype. The chain uses TRBV5-5 and TRBJ1-1; tentative D call: TRBD1 (5 bases). Trimming stripped 0 bases from V and 0 bases from J, with 9 bases between. CDR1 and CDR2 from the germline V gene are SGHKS and YYEKEE (reference sequence). The CDR3 length is 15 residues. CDR3 protein: CASSLAQDMNTEAFF. In nucleotides, the CDR3 is TGTGCCAGCAGCTTGGCACAGGACATGAACACTGAAGCTTTCTTT.

The chain recombines TRBV12-3 or TRBV12-4 with TRBJ2-7, with a weak D call TRBD1 (5 bases). This CDR3 region has 14 residues. Trimming left V 5 bases short and J 0 bases short, with 11 bases between. This CDR3 is CASSARQRSYEQYF. CDR3 DNA: TGTGCCAGCAGTGCCCGACAGCGCTCCTACGAGCAGTACTTC.

V and J are TRBV4-2 and TRBJ1-5, with 8 bases identical to TRBD1. The CDR3 contains 15 residues. Looked up from germline, CDR1 is LGHNA and CDR2 is YNFKEQ. J lost 5 bases, V lost 0 bases, and 3 bases had no gene match. In DNA form, the CDR3 reads TGTGCCAGCAGCCAAGATGAACAGGGGGATCAGCCCCAGCATTTT. Protein product: CASSQDEQGDQPQHF.

The CDR3: CASSEDATGPTEQFF. The CDR3 DNA sequence: TGTGCCAGCAGTGAAGACGCGACAGGCCCCACGGAGCAGTTCTTC. The chain is built from TRBV2 and TRBJ2-1; weak D call: TRBD1 (6 bases). Germline lookup yields CDR1 SNHLY and CDR2 FYNNEI. The CDR3 totals 15 residues. V was trimmed by 1 base and J by 10 bases, leaving 17 bases between them.

The chain employs TRBV24-1 and TRBJ2-5; the D gene is possibly TRBD2 (5 bases). Germline-derived CDR1 and CDR2 are KGHDR and SFDVKD. V was clipped by 2 bases and J by 2 bases, with 14 bases between them. There are 16 residues in the CDR3. The CDR3 sequence: CATSDSYTREQETQYF. The CDR3 DNA reads as TGTGCCACCAGTGATTCCTACACGAGGGAGCAAGAGACCCAGTACTTC.

In its sample, this clonotype was seen many times. The chain combines TRBV15 with TRBJ1-2; no definite D call. V was shortened by 5 bases and J by 8 bases, with 18 bases between the two germline ends. The CDR3 extends over 14 amino acids. The V gene's germline CDR1 is LNHNV and CDR2 YYDKDF (reference sequence). CDR3 loop: CATSDPWDLRGYTF. CDR3 DNA: TGTGCCACCAGCGATCCTTGGGATTTAAGGGGCTACACCTTC.

J is TRBJ2-1 and V is TRBV6-4; a possible D gene is TRBD2 (5 bases). The CDR3 is 12 residues long. Trimming removed 3 bases at V and 10 bases at J, with 10 bases between. The germline CDR1 and CDR2 sequences are MRHNA and SNTAGT. The CDR3, as DNA: TGTGCCAGCAGTGAACGGGGTGGAGAGCAGTTCTTC. Encoded protein: CASSERGGEQFF.

This sequence joins TRBV7-3 and TRBJ2-7; 7 bases are shared with TRBD2. The CDR3 consists of 13 residues. V shed 5 bases, J shed 4 bases, and the junction held 5 bases outside the gene matches. The germline V gene has CDR1 SGHTA and CDR2 FQGTGA. CDR3 region: CASSRGVLYEQYF. In nucleotides, the CDR3 is TGTGCCAGCAGCCGGGGGGTTTTGTACGAGCAGTACTTC.

J is TRBJ2-1 and V is TRBV6-6, with 7 bases lining up with TRBD1. This CDR3 contains 14 residues. CDR1 and CDR2 from the germline V gene are MNHNY and SVGAGI (reference sequence). The J segment lost 9 bases and the V segment lost 1 base, leaving 6 bases of the junction unmatched. The CDR3 coding sequence is TGTGCCAGCAGTTACTTCACAGGGGTTGGTGAGCAGTTCTTC. This encodes CASSYFTGVGEQFF.

As to this clonotype: The junction departs from germline at one end; a sequencing error may be responsible. The chain links TRBV7-9 to TRBJ2-5; 10 bases match TRBD2. CDR3 size: 11 residues. Germline CDR1 is SEHNR and CDR2 is FQNEAQ (reference sequence). The CDR3: CASSLSGRNNF. The CDR3 DNA reads TGTGCCAGCAGTCTTAGCGGGAGGAATAACTTC.

To note about this clonotype: One end of the junction fails to match germline, which may point to a read error. The chain couples TRBV7-2 to TRBJ1-2; 8 bases agree with TRBD1. Germline V CDR1 and CDR2: SGHTA, FQGNSA. The CDR3 runs to 14 residues. The CDR3 DNA follows: TGTGCCAGCAGCTTAGGGGACAGGCGCTATGACTACACCTTC. Amino acid sequence: CASSLGDRRYDYTF.

The chain has TRBV24-1 and TRBJ2-1, with TRBD2 matching 15 bases. V shed 0 bases, J shed 4 bases, and the junction held 6 bases outside the gene matches. From germline, CDR1 is KGHDR and CDR2 SFDVKD. CDR3 length: 19 amino acids. Written as DNA, the CDR3 is TGTGCCACCAGTGATTTGAGTCCCGGACTAGCGGGAGGGTACAATGAGCAGTTCTTC. This gives the protein CATSDLSPGLAGGYNEQFF.

J is TRBJ1-6 and V is TRBV2, with 7 bases identical to TRBD1. This CDR3 has 14 residues. The trim removed 3 bases at V and 7 bases at J, leaving 3 bases unmatched. The germline CDR1 and CDR2 sequences are SNHLY and FYNNEI. CDR3 protein: CASSDQGGNSPLHF. The CDR3 nucleotides read TGTGCCAGCAGTGATCAGGGGGGAAATTCACCCCTCCACTTT.

Written as DNA, the CDR3 is TGTGCCAGCAGTGCCGGGTCAGGGGGAGCCGGGGAGCTGTTTTTT. Translated, it gives CASSAGSGGAGELFF. J is TRBJ2-2 and V is TRBV6-4; TRBD1 matches at 7 bases. The junction had 8 bases not matched to a gene; V was cut back by 4 bases and J by 6 bases. This CDR3 region has 15 residues. Germline V gene data show CDR1 as MRHNA and CDR2 as SNTAGT.

The chain recombines TRBV10-2 with TRBJ2-1; 7 nucleotides agree with TRBD1. Germline V gene sequence: CDR1 WSHSY, CDR2 SAAADI. This CDR3 contains 14 residues. The junction had 7 bases not matched to a gene; V was cut back by 3 bases and J by 8 bases. The CDR3 DNA follows: TGCGCCAGCAGTGATCCTAGGGGGCAGGATGAGCAGTTCTTC. It yields the protein CASSDPRGQDEQFF.

The CDR3 here is CASTGGDISQPQHF. CDR3 bases: TGTGCCAGCACCGGGGGAGACATTTCACAGCCCCAGCATTTT. The gene calls are TRBV9 and TRBJ1-5; tentative D call: TRBD1 (5 bases). The germline V and J ends were trimmed by 6 bases and 7 bases, with 17 bases remaining between them. The germline CDR1 and CDR2 sequences are SGDLS and YYNGEE. The length of the CDR3 is 14 residues.

The rearrangement joins TRBV5-1 to TRBJ2-6; 10 nucleotides agree with TRBD1. The germline V gene encodes CDR1 SGHRS and CDR2 YFSETQ. After removal of 4 bases from V and 1 base from J, the junction contained 5 bases not matched to a gene. There are 17 residues in the CDR3. CDR3 loop: CASSDRGQGSGANVLTF. CDR3 in DNA: TGCGCCAGCAGCGACAGGGGGCAAGGGTCTGGGGCCAACGTCCTGACTTTC.

The genes are TRBV28 and TRBJ1-4, with unresolved D. Germline V gene data show CDR1 as MDHEN and CDR2 as SYDVKM. Trimming took off 2 bases at V and 4 bases at J, with 11 bases between the two ends. CDR3 size: 15 residues. The CDR3 coding sequence is TGTGCCAGCAGTTTAAAGTTTGGGAGTAATGAAAAACTGTTTTTT. This sequence encodes CASSLKFGSNEKLFF.

This chain connects TRBV20-1 to TRBJ2-3; 7 positions agree with TRBD2. The J segment lost 0 bases and the V segment lost 6 bases, leaving 3 bases of the junction unmatched. The CDR3 extends over 13 amino acids. Germline CDR1 reads DFQATT; CDR2 reads SNEGSKA (reference sequence). CDR3 region: CSANSGSTDTQYF. As DNA, the CDR3 is TGCAGTGCCAATAGCGGGAGCACAGATACGCAGTATTTT.

As for this clonotype: One end of the junction varies from germline; a read error may be responsible. The genes are TRBV7-9 and TRBJ1-2, with D perhaps TRBD1 (5 bases). Per germline, CDR1 SEHNR and CDR2 FQNEAQ (reference sequence). This CDR3 has 16 amino acids. This CDR3 reads CASSQRDPGQGDGHTF. The CDR3 DNA reads TGTGCCAGCAGCCAAAGGGACCCGGGGCAGGGCGATGGCCACACCTTC.

The chain joins TRBV7-2 to TRBJ2-5; no clear D gene. CDR3 length: 13 amino acids. V lost 5 bases, J lost 4 bases, and 11 bases lay in between. Germline V gives CDR1 SGHTA, CDR2 FQGNSA. CDR3 residues: CASSASRVETQYF. Here the CDR3 DNA reads TGTGCCAGCAGCGCGTCGAGAGTAGAGACCCAGTACTTC.

The chain joins TRBV5-5 to TRBJ2-2; D gene ambiguous. The CDR3 sequence is 16 residues long. Germline assignment: CDR1 SGHKS and CDR2 YYEKEE (reference sequence). The V end was cut by 4 bases, the J end by 0 bases, with 13 bases between. The CDR3 region is CASSRSGRPNTGELFF. The CDR3 DNA is TGTGCCAGCAGCCGCTCAGGACGACCGAACACCGGGGAGCTGTTTTTT. Filled out from reference TRBV5-5 and TRBJ2-2, the complete variable domain reads DAGVTQSPTHLIKTRGQQVTLRCSPISGHKSVSWYQQVLGQGPQFIFQYYEKEERGRGNFPDRFSARQFPNYSSELNVNALLLGDSALYLCASSRSGRPNTGELFFGEGSRLTVL.

Of note for this clonotype: A much larger clone differs from this one at a single base, so this may be a read error. No conserved phenylalanine or tryptophan is present at the end of the CDR3, so a read error is the likely explanation. The chain recombines TRBV10-2 with TRBJ1-2, with 12 bases lining up with TRBD1. V lost 3 bases and J lost 6; bases outside the gene matches: 2. Germline CDR1 reads WSHSY; CDR2 reads SAAADI. The CDR3 runs to 14 residues. CDR3 DNA sequence: TGCGCCAGCAGTGAAGGGACAGGGGGCGATGGCTACACCCTC. Its protein product is CASSEGTGGDGYTL.